These 11 T cell receptor beta chains share one sample of origin, sequenced in a study of cytomegalovirus exposure and HLA in healthy donors. The PCR ran on 60 Vbeta and 13 Jbeta primers. The table came from immunoSEQ multiplex PCR; TCRdb's copy has only in-frame clones and leaves some out. Seen here are around 140,000 clones, approximately 80% observed once, and the top ten hold 2% to 3%. Source material: PBMCs. The receptors come from a woman younger than 35 in good health and CMV-seropositive.

This chain joins TRBV6-5 and TRBJ1-5; 9 bases are a match to TRBD1. Germline V gene lookup returns CDR1 MNHEY and CDR2 SVGAGI. This CDR3 region has 15 residues. J was trimmed by 1 base and V by 6 bases; bases with no gene match: 4. The CDR3 loop reads CASSTGTGSNQPQHF. The DNA of the CDR3 is TGTGCCAGCAGCACCGGGACAGGGAGCAATCAGCCCCAGCATTTT.

The chain employs TRBV6-1 and TRBJ1-5, with 8 bases fitting TRBD1. With V trimmed by 6 bases and J by 6 bases, 7 bases remained unmatched. This CDR3 is 14 amino acids long. Germline V gene data show CDR1 as MNHNS and CDR2 as SASEGT. CDR3 in amino acids: CASRAGQGSQPQHF. For the CDR3, the DNA is TGTGCCAGCAGGGCCGGACAGGGTAGTCAGCCCCAGCATTTT.

This chain links TRBV7-9 with TRBJ2-7; TRBD1 matches 9 bases. The CDR3 length is 16 residues. Germline V gene data show CDR1 as SEHNR and CDR2 as FQNEAQ (reference sequence). J was trimmed by 9 bases and V by 4 bases; bases with no gene match: 16. The CDR3 DNA follows: TGTGCCAGCAGCTCGGATCCGGGACAGGGCAGCTCAGCGCAGTACTTC. It codes for CASSSDPGQGSSAQYF.

The rearrangement joins TRBV7-2 to TRBJ1-5; D is unresolved. Germline CDR1 reads SGHTA; CDR2 reads FQGNSA. V was trimmed by 1 base and J by 9 bases, leaving 7 bases between them. The CDR3 length is 12 residues. The CDR3 protein is CASSLVRRPQHF. The CDR3 DNA reads TGTGCCAGCAGCTTAGTGCGCCGGCCCCAGCATTTT.

This chain uses TRBV6-5 with TRBJ1-6, with 8 bases lining up with TRBD1. J was trimmed by 6 bases and V by 6 bases; bases with no gene match: 4. Germline V lookup: CDR1 MNHEY, CDR2 SVGAGI. The CDR3 sequence is 14 residues long. CDR3 amino acids: CASSPDRGNSPLHF. The CDR3, as DNA: TGTGCCAGCAGCCCAGACAGGGGTAATTCACCCCTCCACTTT.

The V call is TRBV6-5, the J call TRBJ1-4; D is unclear. V dropped 4 bases and J dropped 4 bases, with 10 bases sitting between them. Germline CDR1 reads MNHEY; CDR2 reads SVGAGI. This CDR3 contains 14 residues. The CDR3 reads CASSSGFLNEKLFF. The CDR3 DNA reads TGTGCCAGCAGTTCGGGGTTTCTTAATGAAAAACTGTTTTTT.

The gene calls are TRBV4-1 and TRBJ2-2; TRBD1 might be the D (6 bases). CDR1 and CDR2 from the germline V gene are MGHRA and YSYEKL. This CDR3 region has 16 residues. The V and J ends lost 1 base and 4 bases respectively, with 13 bases between them. The CDR3 is CASSQGLVGATGELFF. Here the CDR3 DNA reads TGCGCCAGCAGCCAAGGCTTAGTGGGGGCCACCGGGGAGCTGTTTTTT.

The chain joins TRBV7-9 to TRBJ2-7, with 7 bases identical to TRBD1. The J segment lost 4 bases and the V segment lost 0 bases, leaving 6 bases of the junction unmatched. This CDR3 is built from 15 residues. The germline V gene encodes CDR1 SEHNR and CDR2 FQNEAQ (reference sequence). Here the CDR3 DNA reads TGTGCCAGCAGCTTAGCGAATGACAGGGCGTACGAGCAGTACTTC. Amino acid sequence: CASSLANDRAYEQYF.

V gene TRBV6-1 combines with J gene TRBJ2-7, with a possible D match to TRBD1 (5 bases). The ends were cut back, 1 base at V and 0 bases at J, with 7 bases in the middle. Germline V gene data show CDR1 as MNHNS and CDR2 as SASEGT. This CDR3 comprises 14 residues. CDR3 amino acids: CASSEGQSSYEQYF. The CDR3 nucleotides are TGTGCCAGCAGTGAAGGACAGAGCTCCTACGAGCAGTACTTC.

The chain is built from TRBV5-6 and TRBJ2-7; possibly TRBD1 for D (6 bases). V lost 4 bases and J 9 bases, leaving 32 bases between the germline ends. Per the germline V gene, CDR1 is SGHDT and CDR2 is YYEEEE. CDR3 size: 18 residues. The CDR3 spells CASSPVTWDTSGATMQYF. The DNA for the CDR3 is TGTGCCAGCAGCCCCGTGACGTGGGACACCAGTGGGGCTACGATGCAGTACTTC.

CDR3 protein: CASTRSGGLAATQETQYF. Here the CDR3 DNA reads TGTGCCAGCACCCGAAGTGGGGGACTAGCGGCAACCCAAGAGACCCAGTACTTC. This rearrangement joins TRBV11-2 to TRBJ2-5; 11 nucleotides line up with TRBD2. V trimming: 7 bases; J trimming: 1 base; junction bases outside the gene matches: 14. The CDR3 totals 18 residues. Germline-derived CDR1 and CDR2 are SGHAT and FQNNGV. Complete variable domain (other parts from reference TRBV11-2 and TRBJ2-5): EAGVAQSPRYKIIEKRQSVAFWCNPISGHATLYWYQQILGQGPKLLIQFQNNGVVDDSQLPKDRFSAERLKGVDSTLKIQPAKLEDSAVYLCASTRSGGLAATQETQYFGPGTRLLVL.